What follows describes a single TCR beta chain. No antigen is known for it. No qualities accompany the bases; no much larger clone lies one base away. Genomic DNA was extracted from sorted cells for sequencing of the TCRbeta CDR3 region. TCRbeta CDR3 regions were sequenced using the immunoSEQ Assay. TCRdb holds this immuneACCESS table with in-frame rearrangements only. Some clones are missing; in checked studies, unresolved V genes explain under half, and the rest has no known cause. This sample has tens of thousands of clones in its table, and roughly 88% of those were observed once. The ten largest clones add up to under 3% of the sample. The trial excluded patients who had a history of autoimmune disease or who were on systemic immunosuppression. Peripheral blood for TCR sequencing was collected from all dose cohorts at baseline, on cycle 4 day 1, and on cycle 7 day 1. Samples came from an open-label, multicenter, first-in-human phase I dose-escalation trial of ivuxolimab. Adults with locally advanced or metastatic melanoma, renal cell, hepatocellular, or head and neck squamous cell carcinoma were enrolled in the trial. CD4+ and CD8+ T cells were sorted separately from peripheral blood before TCR sequencing.

These data originate in a study of OX40 agonist ivuxolimab in advanced cancers. Background for the entire study: Ivuxolimab was an agonistic, fully human IgG2 monoclonal antibody directed against OX40 (CD134), a costimulatory receptor. Intravenous ivuxolimab was administered to patients every 2 weeks at six dose levels: 0.01, 0.1, 0.3, 1.5, 3 and 10 mg/kg. Of the roughly 52 dose-escalation patients, hepatocellular carcinoma was present in around 20, melanoma in some 15, renal cell carcinoma in 9 and head and neck cancer in 9. The dose-escalation cohort was about 83% male with a mean age of about 58 years, ranging from about 23 to 85. Prior anti-PD-1, anti-PD-L1 or anti-CTLA-4 therapy was permitted, and checkpoint inhibitors had been received by 40% to 50% of dose-escalation patients. Partial responses occurred in three dose-escalation patients, of whom one had hepatocellular carcinoma and two had cutaneous melanoma. The purpose of peripheral TCRbeta sequencing was to test whether ivuxolimab changed TCR sequence diversity and led to clonal T-cell expansion. The paper covers the monotherapy dose-escalation part of the phase I ivuxolimab trial, which included N of about 50 patients. Points the paper makes about the study in general: At doses of 0.1 to 3.0 mg/kg, clonal expansion of both CD4+ and CD8+ T cells in blood was seen between baseline and week 6. Low levels of normalized T-cell clonal expansion were also seen in some patients who did not respond. The antigen specificity of the clonally expanded peripheral T cells was not determined. In the 0.1-3.0 mg/kg groups, partial responders had among the lowest normalized peripheral clonal expansion, particularly in CD8+ T cells. After ivuxolimab, more expanded clones were found on average in CD8+ T cells than in CD4+ T cells.

This TCR was sampled from an adult with an advanced solid tumor such as melanoma, head and neck, liver or kidney cancer. The sequenced sample was CD4+ or CD8+ T cells sorted from blood, obtained in a trial of the OX40 agonist ivuxolimab.

CDR3 sequence: CASSLAGRGTGELFF. The DNA sequence is TGCGCCAGCAGTCTGGCGGGGCGCGGGACCGGGGAGCTGTTTTTT. Recombination connected TRBV23-1 to TRBJ2-2; possibly the D gene is TRBD2, per 6 matching bases. TRBV23-1 is classed as an ORF, of uncertain function. The CDR3 sequence holds 15 residues, the cysteine and phenylalanine included. Of the read, only the CDR3 DNA is kept; its 45 bases are in frame from base 1. Trimming costs V 4 bases and J 5 bases, and their ends lie 14 bases apart.